What follows is one TCR beta chain and its context. Its antigen remains unidentified. This record belongs to a study of response to subunit inactivated influenza vaccine. Each CDR3 protein is one row after TCRdb ran MiXCR on the RT-PCR reads. The sample has hundreds of thousands of distinct CDR3 sequences, about 11% seen once; the top ten hold roughly 10%. This CDR3 spans 14 amino acids. V lost 6 bases, J lost 13 bases, and 19 bases lay in between. The study's findings and limits: The authors proposed limited new T cell recruitment per seasonal influenza vaccination.

The chain links TRBV12-3 or TRBV12-4 to TRBJ1-6, with unresolved D. The sample here was PBMCs from blood, taken on the day of vaccination. The TCR originated in a man in his fifties who received an inactivated influenza vaccine. The CDR3: CASRPPGANFPLHF. The CDR3 region has the DNA TGTGCCAGCAGACCGCCGGGAGCAAACTTCCCCCTCCACTTT.